This entry lists 22 T cell receptor beta chains sequenced from one sample in a study of beta chain features in type 1 diabetes. Investigators reverse transcribed all isolated RNA, so they sequenced expressed TCRB transcripts. Using immunoSEQ multiplex PCR, the repertoire was profiled, and TCRdb retains in-frame clones only, with some absent. The table shows about 260,000 clones, with roughly a quarter occurring only once. Their specific antigens are unknown. Study-wide results and caveats: All four CD4+ subsets from Type 1 diabetes patients carried moderately but significantly shorter TCRB CDR3s.

The sequenced sample was naive CD4+ T cells from blood. The receptors come from a woman aged 30 to 39 with type 1 diabetes.

This clone was picked up a small number of times. The V gene is TRBV7-3, the J gene TRBJ2-1; 8 positions match TRBD1. The CDR3 is 15 amino acids. From germline, CDR1 is SGHTA and CDR2 FQGTGA. V lost 2 bases, J lost 0 bases, and 0 bases stayed unmatched. The CDR3 region is CASSLDRGSYNEQFF. The CDR3 DNA reads as TGTGCCAGCAGCTTAGACAGGGGCTCCTACAATGAGCAGTTCTTC.

This clone was seen a handful of times. The chain links TRBV9 to TRBJ2-1; 7 bases fit TRBD2. Germline CDR1 and CDR2: SGDLS and YYNGEE. The CDR3 consists of 15 residues. V shed 0 bases and J 4 bases; nucleotides not matched to a gene: 4. CDR3 sequence (DNA): TGTGCCAGCAGCGTAGTACTAGCGTCTTACAATGAGCAGTTCTTC. This codes for CASSVVLASYNEQFF.

A few counts support this clone. The J gene is TRBJ2-4, the V gene TRBV5-8, with 9 nucleotides matching TRBD2. CDR3 size: 15 residues. Germline V lookup: CDR1 SGHTS, CDR2 YDEGEE. J was trimmed by 4 bases and V by 9 bases; bases with no gene match: 11. Here the CDR3 DNA reads TGTGCCACCAGGCTAGCGGGATTTGGAAAAAACATTCAGTACTTC. This sequence encodes CATRLAGFGKNIQYF.

There are a few counts of this clone. The sample contains more than one DNA sequence encoding this CDR3. The rearrangement links TRBV5-1 to TRBJ2-3; TRBD2 aligns across 10 bases. CDR3 length: 16 residues. CDR1 is SGHRS, CDR2 YFSETQ, per germline. The ends lost 5 bases at V and 3 bases at J; junction bases unmatched: 9. The CDR3 DNA is TGCGCCAGCAGTCGAGGACTAGCGGATTCTACAGATACGCAGTATTTT. Its translation is CASSRGLADSTDTQYF.

The sample holds a few counts of this clone. The chain couples TRBV30 to TRBJ2-7; TRBD1 matches 8 bases. From germline, CDR1 is GTSNPN and CDR2 SVGIG (reference sequence). Germline trimming cut 4 bases from V and 5 bases from J; bases unmatched to any gene: 4. The CDR3 has 12 amino acids. The CDR3 loop is CAWNPGGHEQYF. The CDR3 DNA is TGTGCCTGGAACCCAGGGGGCCACGAGCAGTACTTC.

The chain combines TRBV25-1 with TRBJ2-3; 10 nucleotides align to TRBD2. The V gene end was trimmed by 1 base and the J gene end by 3 bases; junction bases not matched to a gene: 4. CDR1 and CDR2 from the germline V gene are MGHDK and SYGVNS. This CDR3 has 16 amino acids. The CDR3 nucleotides read TGTGCCAGCAGTGAATTCTGGACTAGCGGTACAGATACGCAGTATTTT. Amino acid sequence: CASSEFWTSGTDTQYF.

This chain connects TRBV9 to TRBJ2-2, with a weak D call TRBD1 (6 bases). With 6 bases removed from V and 0 bases from J, the gap between germline ends came to 9 bases. The CDR3 sequence is 14 residues long. Per germline, CDR1 SGDLS and CDR2 YYNGEE. CDR3 region: CASKDRTNTGELFF. In DNA, the CDR3 is TGTGCCAGCAAAGACAGGACGAACACCGGGGAGCTGTTTTTT.

This chain joins TRBV25-1 and TRBJ2-1; 12 nucleotides line up with TRBD2. Germline CDR1 and CDR2: MGHDK and SYGVNS. V shed 4 bases and J 4 bases; nucleotides not matched to a gene: 5. The CDR3 length is 16 residues. The CDR3 here is CASSGRLAGAYNEQFF. The DNA of the CDR3 is TGTGCCAGCAGTGGAAGACTAGCGGGAGCTTACAATGAGCAGTTCTTC. The full variable domain, with the rest looked up from reference TRBV25-1 and TRBJ2-1, is EADIYQTPRYLVIGTGKKITLECSQTMGHDKMYWYQQDPGMELHLIHYSYGVNSTEKGDLSSESTVSRIRTEHFPLTLESARPSHTSQYLCASSGRLAGAYNEQFFGPGTRLTVL.

This chain uses TRBV7-9 with TRBJ2-1, with D perhaps matching TRBD2 (5 bases). The length of the CDR3 is 16 residues. Between the trimmed V and J ends, which lost 1 base and 5 bases, there was a span of 15 bases. CDR1 and CDR2 (germline): SEHNR, FQNEAQ (reference sequence). The CDR3 nucleotides read TGTGCCAGCAGCTTAGAGGCGTGGTACGGGGACAATGAGCAGTTCTTC. It yields the protein CASSLEAWYGDNEQFF.

This clone has a handful of counts. The chain joins TRBV29-1 to TRBJ2-3, with 7 bases fitting TRBD1. V lost 3 bases to trimming and J lost 2 bases; unmatched junction nucleotides: 5. Germline loops: CDR1 SQVTM, CDR2 ANQGSEA. This CDR3 has 14 amino acids. The CDR3 sequence is CSVEGQRFTDTQYF. The CDR3 DNA is TGCAGCGTTGAGGGACAGCGGTTCACAGATACGCAGTATTTT.

This clone showed up just a few times. This chain uses TRBV29-1 with TRBJ1-1, with D maybe TRBD1 (6 bases). The ends were cut back, 1 base at V and 4 bases at J, with 13 bases in the middle. CDR3 size: 14 residues. CDR1 is SQVTM and CDR2 is ANQGSEA in the germline V gene. CDR3 DNA sequence: TGCAGCGTTGAAGGGACAGCCCTGGGCACTGAAGCTTTCTTT. Its translation: CSVEGTALGTEAFF.

A few counts support this clone. The chain joins TRBV7-3 to TRBJ2-4, with 8 bases that match TRBD2. Per germline, CDR1 SGHTA and CDR2 FQGTGA. V dropped 2 bases and J dropped 9; count of bases not matched to a gene: 6. The CDR3 consists of 14 residues. The DNA of the CDR3 is TGTGCCAGCAGCTTAGACGGGAGGGACGGCATTCAGTACTTC. It codes for CASSLDGRDGIQYF. Complete variable domain (other parts from reference TRBV7-3 and TRBJ2-4): GAGVSQTPSNKVTEKGKYVELRCDPISGHTALYWYRQSLGQGPEFLIYFQGTGAADDSGLPNDRFFAVRPEGSVSTLKIQRTERGDSAVYLCASSLDGRDGIQYFGAGTRLSVL.

The J gene is TRBJ1-1, the V gene TRBV27; the D is unclear. V was pared by 4 bases and J by 6 bases, with 12 bases between. This CDR3 has 13 residues. Germline V gene data show CDR1 as MNHEY and CDR2 as SMNVEV (reference sequence). The CDR3 DNA follows: TGTGCCAGCAGTTACACGAGGTTCGCTGAAGCTTTCTTT. Encoded protein: CASSYTRFAEAFF.

This clone was recorded once. V usage is TRBV30 and J usage is TRBJ1-1, with D hard to call. Germline V gene sequence: CDR1 GTSNPN, CDR2 SVGIG (reference sequence). V dropped 4 bases and J dropped 2 bases, with 11 bases sitting between them. The CDR3 runs to 13 residues. As DNA, the CDR3 is TGTGCCTGGACTTGGCAGTTCAACACTGAAGCTTTCTTT. Protein sequence: CAWTWQFNTEAFF.

This rearrangement joins TRBV23-1 to TRBJ2-6; D is undetermined. TRBV23-1 is marked as an open reading frame, function uncertain. CDR3 length equals 17 residues. Trimming stripped 2 bases from V and 1 base from J, with 12 bases between. The CDR3 DNA reads TGCGCCAGCAGTCAACCAGGTCAAGGATCTGGGGCCAACGTCCTGACTTTC. It yields the protein CASSQPGQGSGANVLTF.

A few counts support this clone. J is TRBJ2-7 and V is TRBV7-6; no clear D. Germline CDR1 and CDR2: SGHVS and FNYEAQ. This CDR3 has 13 residues. With 5 bases removed from V and 5 bases from J, the gap between germline ends came to 13 bases. CDR3 amino acids: CASSLSVGHEQYF. DNA for the CDR3: TGTGCCAGCAGCCTCTCCGTTGGCCACGAGCAGTACTTC.

J is TRBJ2-3 and V is TRBV9; 7 bases line up with TRBD1. The CDR3 loop spans 18 amino acids. The V gene end was trimmed by 2 bases and the J gene end by 0 bases; junction bases not matched to a gene: 12. Germline V gene lookup returns CDR1 SGDLS and CDR2 YYNGEE. CDR3 nucleotide sequence: TGTGCCAGCAGCGTGCTAACCGGGACAGCGTTTAGCACAGATACGCAGTATTTT. It yields the protein CASSVLTGTAFSTDTQYF.

The J gene is TRBJ2-7, the V gene TRBV23-1; TRBD1 matches at 7 bases. TRBV23-1 qualifies as an ORF whose function is uncertain. Trimming took 6 bases from V and 0 from J; bases not matched to a gene: 8. The CDR3 extends over 15 amino acids. The CDR3 sequence: CASSHKWTGSYEQYF. The CDR3 nucleotides are TGCGCCAGCAGCCACAAGTGGACAGGCTCCTACGAGCAGTACTTC.

The chain joins TRBV2 to TRBJ2-1; 9 bases map to TRBD2. Germline trimming cut 6 bases from V and 0 bases from J; bases unmatched to any gene: 6. Germline CDR1 is SNHLY and CDR2 is FYNNEI. This CDR3 has 16 amino acids. DNA for the CDR3: TGTGCCAGCAGGGAGTTAGCGGGAGCCTCCTACAATGAGCAGTTCTTC. This translates into CASRELAGASYNEQFF.

This clone was seen a handful of times. This chain connects TRBV5-4 to TRBJ2-1; D not resolved. CDR3 length: 11 amino acids. Germline assignment: CDR1 SGHNT and CDR2 YYREEE (reference sequence). V was clipped by 3 bases and J by 5 bases, with 3 bases between them. The CDR3 loop is CASSSDNEQFF. In DNA form, the CDR3 reads TGTGCCAGCAGCTCAGACAATGAGCAGTTCTTC.

This sequence joins TRBV11-2 and TRBJ2-6, with 7 bases matching TRBD1. This CDR3 spans 18 amino acids. In germline, CDR1 is SGHAT, CDR2 FQNNGV. With V trimmed by 1 base and J by 0 bases, 6 bases remained unmatched. CDR3 loop: CASSLGDRALSGANVLTF. The DNA of the CDR3 is TGTGCCAGCAGCTTAGGGGACAGAGCCCTCTCTGGGGCCAACGTCCTGACTTTC. Full variable domain (outside the CDR3, taken from reference TRBV11-2 and TRBJ2-6): EAGVAQSPRYKIIEKRQSVAFWCNPISGHATLYWYQQILGQGPKLLIQFQNNGVVDDSQLPKDRFSAERLKGVDSTLKIQPAKLEDSAVYLCASSLGDRALSGANVLTFGAGSRLTVL.

The rearrangement links TRBV27 to TRBJ2-1; 14 bases agree with TRBD2. CDR1 is MNHEY, CDR2 SMNVEV, per germline (reference sequence). V gave up 0 bases and J gave up 10 bases; unmatched junction bases: 5. The CDR3 loop spans 16 amino acids. CDR3 nucleotides: TGTGCCAGCAGTTTATCTGGGACTAGCGGGAGCGGGGAGCAGTTCTTC. Its protein is CASSLSGTSGSGEQFF.